One sample yielded the 30 T cell receptor beta chains listed below, sequenced in a study of T cell responses to AZD1222 COVID-19 vaccine. Measured with immunoSEQ multiplex PCR; TCRdb has only the in-frame clones, and not every one. The sample has 150,000 to 200,000 clones, just over 90% seen once; the top ten hold about 2.6%. Material: peripheral blood, obtained on day 0 of AZD1222 vaccination. The source of these receptors is an adult in good health.

This chain connects TRBV19 to TRBJ1-1, with TRBD1 as a possible D gene (5 bases). The CDR3 consists of 16 residues. With 6 bases removed from V and 6 bases from J, the gap between germline ends came to 23 bases. Germline CDR1 is LNHDA and CDR2 is SQIVND (reference sequence). CDR3 protein: CASSDLLGRGSSEAFF. In DNA, the CDR3 is TGTGCCAGTAGCGACCTCCTGGGGCGGGGGTCGTCTGAAGCTTTCTTT.

The chain joins TRBV28 to TRBJ1-2; 7 nucleotides match TRBD1. CDR1 and CDR2 (germline): MDHEN, SYDVKM. The CDR3 totals 13 residues. V was pared by 2 bases and J by 5 bases, with 2 bases of the junction left unmatched. CDR3 sequence (DNA): TGTGCCAGCAGTTTAGGGACAGAGTATGGCTACACCTTC. Protein product: CASSLGTEYGYTF.

The chain employs TRBV19 and TRBJ2-1, with 10 bases identical to TRBD2. Germline trimming cut 1 base from V and 7 bases from J; bases unmatched to any gene: 1. CDR1 is LNHDA, CDR2 SQIVND, per germline (reference sequence). There are 14 residues in the CDR3. CDR3 DNA sequence: TGTGCCAGTAGTATAGCTAGCGGGGGTAATGAGCAGTTCTTC. Protein sequence: CASSIASGGNEQFF.

The V call is TRBV6-5, the J call TRBJ1-1, with D uncertain. CDR3 length: 13 residues. Trimming removed 2 bases at V and 1 base at J, with 5 bases between. Germline values: CDR1 MNHEY, CDR2 SVGAGI. CDR3 sequence reads: CASSYQGNTEAFF. The DNA of the CDR3 is TGTGCCAGCAGTTACCAAGGGAACACTGAAGCTTTCTTT.

The rearrangement joins TRBV5-1 to TRBJ1-2, with TRBD1 identical over 7 bases. Trimming cost V 4 bases and J 8 bases; bases outside gene matches: 8. Per the germline V gene, CDR1 is SGHRS and CDR2 is YFSETQ. There are 13 residues in the CDR3. DNA for the CDR3: TGCGCCAGCAGCGACCGACAGGGCGAAGGCTACACCTTC. Translating gives CASSDRQGEGYTF.

V usage is TRBV7-9 and J usage is TRBJ1-5; D ambiguous. Germline CDR1 reads SEHNR; CDR2 reads FQNEAQ (reference sequence). V lost 2 bases and J lost 1, with 9 bases in between. This CDR3 contains 15 residues. CDR3 loop: CASSLYIESNQPQHF. The CDR3 nucleotides are TGTGCCAGCAGCTTATACATTGAGAGCAATCAGCCCCAGCATTTT.

The chain has TRBV2 and TRBJ1-2; D gene ambiguous. V shed 1 base and J shed 10 bases, with 13 bases lying between them. The CDR3 is 13 amino acids. Germline V gene data show CDR1 as SNHLY and CDR2 as FYNNEI. CDR3: CASSEGQEESYTF. The CDR3 nucleotides are TGTGCCAGCAGTGAAGGCCAGGAAGAATCCTACACCTTC.

The chain employs TRBV27 and TRBJ2-3; 7 positions agree with TRBD2. The V and J ends lost 5 bases and 5 bases, in that order; junction bases with no gene match: 16. CDR3 length equals 17 residues. Germline V gene lookup returns CDR1 MNHEY and CDR2 SMNVEV (reference sequence). The CDR3 here is CASSLLRSFSGGDTQYF. The CDR3 bases are TGTGCCAGCAGTCTTCTTCGGTCGTTCTCGGGGGGAGATACGCAGTATTTT.

The rearrangement joins TRBV5-1 to TRBJ2-5; D possibly corresponds to TRBD2 (6 bases). V gave up 4 bases and J gave up 4 bases, with 11 bases separating them. CDR3 length equals 13 residues. The germline CDR1 and CDR2 sequences are SGHRS and YFSETQ. Here the CDR3 reads CASSPGTAETQYF. CDR3 nucleotide sequence: TGCGCCAGCAGCCCCGGGACTGCAGAGACCCAGTACTTC.

The rearrangement uses TRBV4-1 and TRBJ2-7, with D tentatively TRBD2 (6 bases). Deletions cut 4 bases from V and 3 bases from J, with 16 bases between. The CDR3 runs 15 residues. The V gene's germline CDR1 is MGHRA and CDR2 YSYEKL. The CDR3: CASSLALADYYEQYF. CDR3 coding DNA: TGCGCCAGCAGCCTGGCCTTAGCGGATTACTACGAGCAGTACTTC.

This sequence joins TRBV19 and TRBJ1-3, with D unresolved. The CDR3 sequence is 13 residues long. V was pared by 3 bases and J by 4 bases, with 7 bases between. The germline CDR1 and CDR2 sequences are LNHDA and SQIVND (reference sequence). CDR3 nucleotide sequence: TGTGCCAGTAGTATGCAGTGGGGAAACACCATATATTTT. Translated, it gives CASSMQWGNTIYF.

The chain joins TRBV7-2 to TRBJ1-2; no definite D call. Germline assignment: CDR1 SGHTA and CDR2 FQGNSA. The CDR3 extends over 14 amino acids. V was cut by 2 bases and J by 9 bases, with 16 bases left in between. DNA for the CDR3: TGTGCCAGCAGCTTAAGGGCCGAACGAGGGAGCTACACCTTC. This gives the protein CASSLRAERGSYTF.

The genes are TRBV7-9 and TRBJ1-4; 12 bases fit TRBD1. This CDR3 region has 16 residues. The V gene end was trimmed by 4 bases and the J gene end by 8 bases; junction bases not matched to a gene: 8. Germline CDR1 is SEHNR and CDR2 is FQNEAQ (reference sequence). The CDR3 DNA sequence: TGTGCCAGCAGCTCCGGGGACAGGGGGCGCGGAGAAAAACTGTTTTTT. Amino acids: CASSSGDRGRGEKLFF.

Written as DNA, the CDR3 is TGTGCCAGCAGCCCCGGGGGAGGGAACTATAATTCACCCCTCCACTTT. Translating gives CASSPGGGNYNSPLHF. The rearrangement links TRBV9 to TRBJ1-6; perhaps TRBD1 as D (5 bases). CDR3 length: 16 amino acids. Germline loops: CDR1 SGDLS, CDR2 YYNGEE. V was cut by 4 bases and J by 3 bases, with 14 bases left in between.

The chain joins TRBV28 to TRBJ1-6, with TRBD1 matching over 8 bases. The CDR3 has 14 residues. V dropped 3 bases and J dropped 9; count of bases not matched to a gene: 4. In germline, CDR1 is MDHEN, CDR2 SYDVKM. The CDR3 loop reads CASSLTGAASPLHF. The CDR3 coding sequence is TGTGCCAGCAGTTTGACAGGGGCGGCTTCACCCCTCCACTTT. Complete variable domain (other parts from reference TRBV28 and TRBJ1-6): DVKVTQSSRYLVKRTGEKVFLECVQDMDHENMFWYRQDPGLGLRLIYFSYDVKMKEKGDIPEGYSVSREKKERFSLILESASTNQTSMYLCASSLTGAASPLHFGNGTRLTVT.

This clone occurred once. The genes are TRBV12-3 or TRBV12-4 and TRBJ1-1; D gene unclear. This CDR3 contains 12 residues. With 3 bases removed from V and 2 bases from J, the gap between germline ends came to 4 bases. CDR3 sequence: CASSLGNTEAFF. DNA of the CDR3: TGTGCCAGCAGTTTGGGAAACACTGAAGCTTTCTTT.

A few counts support this clone. The rearrangement joins TRBV3-1 (or the pseudogene TRBV3-2) to TRBJ1-2; 9 bases map to TRBD1. Trimming cost V 4 bases and J 4 bases; bases outside gene matches: 7. This CDR3 region has 15 residues. Germline CDR1 is LGHDT and CDR2 is YNNKEL (reference sequence). CDR3 bases: TGTGCCAGCAGCCCGAATACAGGGGGCCTCTATGGCTACACCTTC. As protein: CASSPNTGGLYGYTF.

V is TRBV19 and J is TRBJ1-5; D unresolved. Germline values: CDR1 LNHDA, CDR2 SQIVND (reference sequence). Trimming shortened V by 3 bases and J by 3 bases, and 6 bases separated the two germline ends. This CDR3 spans 13 amino acids. CDR3 region: CASSMVINQPQHF. The CDR3, as DNA: TGTGCCAGTAGTATGGTTATCAATCAGCCCCAGCATTTT.

V and J are TRBV5-1 and TRBJ1-4; 11 nucleotides match TRBD1. The CDR3 contains 15 residues. The trim removed 5 bases at V and 4 bases at J, leaving 4 bases unmatched. Germline CDR1 reads SGHRS; CDR2 reads YFSETQ. CDR3 nucleotide sequence: TGCGCCAGCAGTGGGACAGGGGGGAATAATGAAAAACTGTTTTTT. Protein product: CASSGTGGNNEKLFF.

This chain joins TRBV7-8 and TRBJ1-2; 8 bases match TRBD1. The V and J ends lost 5 bases and 4 bases, in that order; junction bases with no gene match: 9. The CDR3 sequence is 15 residues long. The germline V gene encodes CDR1 SGHVS and CDR2 FQNEAQ. DNA for the CDR3: TGTGCCAGCAGCCTCCGGGACAGGCTTCCCTATGGCTACACCTTC. Its protein product is CASSLRDRLPYGYTF.

The gene calls are TRBV29-1 and TRBJ2-5; D is uncertain. The CDR3 has 11 residues. Trimming cost V 0 bases and J 5 bases, with 4 bases left between them. Germline CDR1 and CDR2: SQVTM and ANQGSEA. CDR3 in amino acids: CSVEEGETQYF. CDR3 nucleotides: TGCAGCGTTGAAGAAGGCGAGACCCAGTACTTC. Combining the CDR3 with reference TRBV29-1 and TRBJ2-5 gives the whole variable domain SAVISQKPSRDICQRGTSLTIQCQVDSQVTMMFWYRQQPGQSLTLIATANQGSEATYESGFVIDKFPISRPNLTFSTLTVSNMSPEDSSIYLCSVEEGETQYFGPGTRLLVL.

The rearrangement uses TRBV7-2 and TRBJ2-7; possibly TRBD1 for D (7 bases). Germline CDR1 and CDR2: SGHTA and FQGNSA. The V end lost 8 bases, the J end lost 0 bases, and 14 bases lay between the germline ends. The CDR3 consists of 14 residues. Written as DNA, the CDR3 is TGTGCCAGCTCGCTGCAGGGGGGCTCCTACGAGCAGTACTTC. It codes for CASSLQGGSYEQYF. Using reference TRBV7-2 and TRBJ2-7 for the parts outside the CDR3, the full variable domain is GAGVSQSPSNKVTEKGKDVELRCDPISGHTALYWYRQSLGQGLEFLIYFQGNSAPDKSGLPSDRFSAERTGGSVSTLTIQRTQQEDSAVYLCASSLQGGSYEQYFGPGTRLTVT.

The V and J genes are TRBV5-8 and TRBJ2-2; 8 positions match TRBD1. Trimming removed 1 base from V and 5 bases from J; junction bases left unmatched: 7. In germline, CDR1 is SGHTS, CDR2 YDEGEE. CDR3 length: 16 residues. The CDR3 region is CASSLLGQGATGELFF. Written as DNA, the CDR3 is TGTGCCAGCAGCTTGCTTGGGCAGGGGGCGACCGGGGAGCTGTTTTTT.

The chain has TRBV6-5 and TRBJ2-2; D might be TRBD1 (5 bases). Trimming took off 6 bases at V and 4 bases at J, with 12 bases between the two ends. Germline assignment: CDR1 MNHEY and CDR2 SVGAGI. The CDR3 is 14 amino acids. This CDR3 is CASSETELTGELFF. The CDR3 DNA is TGTGCCAGCAGCGAGACAGAGCTCACCGGGGAGCTGTTTTTT.

This rearrangement joins TRBV11-2 to TRBJ1-3, with D unresolved. Germline V CDR1 and CDR2: SGHAT, FQNNGV. CDR3 length: 13 amino acids. V was shortened by 5 bases and J by 4 bases, with 9 bases between the two germline ends. For the CDR3, the DNA is TGTGCCAGCAGCGCCTCGACAGGAAACACCATATATTTT. It codes for CASSASTGNTIYF.

The chain couples TRBV18 to TRBJ1-2; TRBD1 agrees at 7 bases. J lost 6 bases, V lost 1 base, and 8 bases had no gene match. The CDR3 extends over 15 amino acids. CDR1 is KGHSH and CDR2 is LQKENI in the germline V gene. The CDR3, as DNA: TGTGCCAGCTCACCACTCCAAGGGGGCGGAGATGGCTACACCTTC. The encoded protein is CASSPLQGGGDGYTF.

This chain uses TRBV6-5 with TRBJ1-1; D is ambiguous. The V gene's germline CDR1 is MNHEY and CDR2 SVGAGI. V gave up 1 base and J gave up 1 base, with 7 bases separating them. CDR3 size: 14 residues. CDR3 sequence (DNA): TGTGCCAGCAGTTACTACGAGGGGAACACTGAAGCTTTCTTT. It yields the protein CASSYYEGNTEAFF.

V and J are TRBV29-1 and TRBJ2-7; TRBD2 is a possible D gene (5 bases). Trimming removed 6 bases at V and 4 bases at J, with 13 bases between. In germline, CDR1 is SQVTM, CDR2 ANQGSEA. This CDR3 has 12 amino acids. The CDR3 loop reads CSVQHRGYEQYF. The CDR3 DNA sequence: TGCAGCGTCCAGCATCGGGGATACGAGCAGTACTTC.

The chain links TRBV10-3 to TRBJ1-2; D gene unclear. With 10 bases removed from V and 5 bases from J, the gap between germline ends came to 11 bases. Germline V gene lookup returns CDR1 ENHRY and CDR2 SYGVKD. This CDR3 spans 11 amino acids. The CDR3 protein is CATRLEYGYTF. Here the CDR3 DNA reads TGTGCCACCAGGTTGGAATATGGCTACACCTTC.

This clone was observed a single time. V and J are TRBV11-2 and TRBJ2-7; D unresolved. V dropped 4 bases and J dropped 4 bases, with 8 bases sitting between them. Germline values: CDR1 SGHAT, CDR2 FQNNGV. The CDR3 is 12 residues long. Here the CDR3 reads CASSSDKYEQYF. The CDR3 DNA follows: TGTGCCAGCAGCTCCGACAAGTACGAGCAGTACTTC.